Each of the 9 T cell receptor beta chains below was sequenced from the same sample in a study of shared clonotypes between healthy human individuals. Some clones are missing from TCRdb's copy, which holds only in-frame ones; the method was immunoSEQ multiplex PCR. Of 1,100,000 or so clones listed, around 78% are singletons. The material sequenced was memory CD4+ T cells from PBMCs. Described subset: CD45RA-negative fraction. The receptor source for this set is a young man in good health. Some clones in this sample may be carry-over from other donors' samples.

V usage is TRBV27 and J usage is TRBJ1-1, with 7 bases lining up with TRBD1. Looked up from germline, CDR1 is MNHEY and CDR2 is SMNVEV (reference sequence). This CDR3 comprises 14 residues. Trimming took 8 bases from V and 3 from J; bases not matched to a gene: 9. The CDR3 reads CASHQGQYDTEAFF. DNA for the CDR3: TGTGCCAGCCATCAGGGACAGTATGACACTGAAGCTTTCTTT.

V is TRBV4-1 and J is TRBJ1-3, with no clear D. CDR3 length: 12 amino acids. Looked up from germline, CDR1 is MGHRA and CDR2 is YSYEKL. V was shortened by 0 bases and J by 6 bases, with 3 bases between the two germline ends. CDR3 residues: CASSQDLNTIYF. Written as DNA, the CDR3 is TGCGCCAGCAGCCAAGATTTAAACACCATATATTTT.

The rearrangement uses TRBV2 and TRBJ1-2, with a tentative D call TRBD1 (6 bases). Deletions cut 5 bases from V and 6 bases from J, with 16 bases between. Germline V lookup: CDR1 SNHLY, CDR2 FYNNEI. The CDR3 totals 14 residues. DNA of the CDR3: TGTGCCAGCAGTCCCGTAGGGGGTTGGGATGGCTACACCTTC. Its protein is CASSPVGGWDGYTF. Drawing the rest from reference TRBV2 and TRBJ1-2, the complete variable domain is EPEVTQTPSHQVTQMGQEVILRCVPISNHLYFYWYRQILGQKVEFLVSFYNNEISEKSEIFDDQFSVERPDGSNFTLKIRSTKLEDSAMYFCASSPVGGWDGYTFGSGTRLTVV.

The rearrangement uses TRBV29-1 and TRBJ2-5; D unresolved. V shed 7 bases and J shed 5 bases, with 8 bases lying between them. CDR3 size: 10 residues. Germline V gene data show CDR1 as SQVTM and CDR2 as ANQGSEA. CDR3: CSAETETQYF. For the CDR3, the DNA is TGCAGCGCCGAGACGGAGACCCAGTACTTC. The whole variable domain, remainder taken from reference TRBV29-1 and TRBJ2-5, is SAVISQKPSRDICQRGTSLTIQCQVDSQVTMMFWYRQQPGQSLTLIATANQGSEATYESGFVIDKFPISRPNLTFSTLTVSNMSPEDSSIYLCSAETETQYFGPGTRLLVL.

The V and J genes are TRBV5-4 and TRBJ2-2; 10 positions match TRBD1. This CDR3 is built from 15 residues. Losses at the gene ends were 5 bases for V and 6 bases for J; bases not matched to a gene: 7. Germline lookup yields CDR1 SGHNT and CDR2 YYREEE (reference sequence). Here the CDR3 DNA reads TGTGCCAGCAGTGCGACAGGGGGCATCCCCGGGGAGCTGTTTTTT. It translates to CASSATGGIPGELFF.

CDR3: CASSVDGETDTQYF. The CDR3 nucleotides read TGTGCCAGCAGCGTAGATGGTGAGACAGATACGCAGTATTTT. The V call is TRBV9, the J call TRBJ2-3; D call uncertain. V was trimmed by 0 bases and J by 3 bases, leaving 8 bases between them. CDR1 is SGDLS, CDR2 YYNGEE, per germline. The length of the CDR3 is 14 residues.

The rearrangement uses TRBV4-2 and TRBJ2-3; the D is unclear. The CDR3 covers 13 residues. The germline V gene encodes CDR1 LGHNA and CDR2 YNFKEQ. The ends were cut back, 4 bases at V and 4 bases at J, with 9 bases in the middle. CDR3 bases: TGTGCCAGCAGCCTAACAAACCCAGATACGCAGTATTTT. Translating gives CASSLTNPDTQYF.

This clone was seen ten or more times. The CDR3 DNA reads as TGTGCCAGCAACATAAAGGGGAACCCAACTAATGAAAAACTGTTTTTT. It encodes CASNIKGNPTNEKLFF. This chain joins TRBV5-8 and TRBJ1-4, with D possibly TRBD1 on 5 matching bases. The germline V gene encodes CDR1 SGHTS and CDR2 YDEGEE. Trimming took off 6 bases at V and 0 bases at J, with 15 bases between the two ends. The CDR3 runs 16 residues. Drawing the rest from reference TRBV5-8 and TRBJ1-4, the complete variable domain is EAGVTQSPTHLIKTRGQQATLRCSPISGHTSVYWYQQALGLGLQFLLWYDEGEERNRGNFPPRFSGRQFPNYSSELNVNALELEDSALYLCASNIKGNPTNEKLFFGSGTQLSVL.

The V gene is TRBV28, the J gene TRBJ1-2; possibly TRBD1 for D (6 bases). Deletions cut 4 bases from V and 5 bases from J, with 11 bases between. Germline V gives CDR1 MDHEN, CDR2 SYDVKM. CDR3 length equals 13 residues. This CDR3 reads CASSSYREYGYTF. The DNA for the CDR3 is TGTGCCAGCAGTTCCTACAGGGAGTATGGCTACACCTTC.